The sequence of this T cell receptor beta chain was determined in a study of T cell repertoires in cytomegalovirus infection. Turning to the study itself: Both CMV infection and a matching HLA type were indicated by public TCR beta signatures.

Each CDR3 protein gets one entry after TCRdb re-called the reads with MiXCR. This table holds some 700,000 distinct CDR3 sequences, around 31% found once. On this clonotype: Its antigen is unknown.

Germline V gene data show CDR1 as MNHEY and CDR2 as SMNVEV (reference sequence). V was pared by 1 base and J by 8 bases, with 8 bases of the junction left unmatched. There are 15 residues in the CDR3. The chain combines TRBV27 with TRBJ2-1; 7 bases are shared with TRBD2. This TCR was sampled from a human donor in good health (CMV status not recorded). Some clones in this sample may be carry-over from other donors' samples. Sequenced material: cultured PBMCs, taken from culture after CMV antigen stimulation. This CDR3 is CASSLWGGGWDEQFF. The CDR3 DNA sequence: TGTGCCAGCAGTTTATGGGGGGGGGGATGGGATGAGCAGTTCTTC.